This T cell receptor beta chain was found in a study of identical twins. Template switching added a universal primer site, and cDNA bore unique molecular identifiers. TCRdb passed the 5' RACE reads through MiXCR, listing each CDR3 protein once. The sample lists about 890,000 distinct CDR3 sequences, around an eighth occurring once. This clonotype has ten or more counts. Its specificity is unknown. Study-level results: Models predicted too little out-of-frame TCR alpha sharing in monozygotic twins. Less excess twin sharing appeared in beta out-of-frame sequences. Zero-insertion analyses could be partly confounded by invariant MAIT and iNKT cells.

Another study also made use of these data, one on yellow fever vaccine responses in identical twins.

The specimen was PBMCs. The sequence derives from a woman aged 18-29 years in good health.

This chain's CDR3 is CASSLGGVGYTF. Here the CDR3 DNA reads TGTGCCAGCAGTTTGGGGGGTGTTGGCTACACCTTC. This chain joins TRBV12-3 or TRBV12-4 and TRBJ1-2; the D gene is possibly TRBD1 (5 bases). Trimming removed 3 bases at V and 7 bases at J, with 9 bases between. This CDR3 is 12 amino acids long.